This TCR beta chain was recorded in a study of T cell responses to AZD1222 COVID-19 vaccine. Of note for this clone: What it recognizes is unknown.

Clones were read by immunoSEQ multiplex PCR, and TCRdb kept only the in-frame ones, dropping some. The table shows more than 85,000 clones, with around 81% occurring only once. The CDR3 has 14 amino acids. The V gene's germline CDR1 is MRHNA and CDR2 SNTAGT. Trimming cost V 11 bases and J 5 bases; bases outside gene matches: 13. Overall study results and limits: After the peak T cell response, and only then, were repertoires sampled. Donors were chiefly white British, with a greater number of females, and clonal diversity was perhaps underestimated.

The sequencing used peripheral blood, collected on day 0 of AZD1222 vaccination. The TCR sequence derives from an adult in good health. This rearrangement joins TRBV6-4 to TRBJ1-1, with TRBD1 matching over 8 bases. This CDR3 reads CAGEFRDRTTEAFF. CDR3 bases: TGTGCCGGGGAATTCCGGGACAGGACTACTGAAGCTTTCTTT.